This T cell receptor (beta chain) appears in the sequencing data of a study of cytomegalovirus exposure and HLA in healthy donors. The wider study: In terms of ancestry, the Caucasian-associated cluster contained roughly 81% of the approximately 380 genotyped donors.

This clone appeared a few times. The target antigen is unknown. Use of 60 Vbeta and 13 Jbeta primers characterized the PCR. Data came from immunoSEQ multiplex PCR; TCRdb stores just in-frame clones and leaves some out. The sample comprises around 200,000 clones, about 69% of which are singletons, and approximately 5% rests with the top ten. Points from the study as a whole: Several of the most significant clusters were apparently associated with common viral pathogens in a later analysis. In a later analysis, a missense DCLRE1C variant was linked to TCR beta V- and J-gene trimming.

There are 15 residues in the CDR3. CDR1 and CDR2 (germline): SGHRS, YFSETQ. V shed 2 bases and J 0 bases; nucleotides not matched to a gene: 2. The sequencing input was PBMCs. The source is a man aged 30 to 45 in good health and CMV-seropositive. The genes are TRBV5-1 and TRBJ2-1; 7 nucleotides align to TRBD2. In DNA, the CDR3 is TGCGCCAGCAGCTTCGGCGGGAGCTCCTACAATGAGCAGTTCTTC. Residues: CASSFGGSSYNEQFF.